This entry lists 9 T cell receptor beta chains sequenced from one sample in a study of T cells in localized non-small cell lung cancer. Clones were sequenced by immunoSEQ multiplex PCR, and TCRdb holds only the in-frame ones, with some missing. The repertoire holds 25,000 to 30,000 clones, with around 92% as singletons. The material sequenced was peripheral blood mononuclear cells, taken before any cancer treatment. All receptors come from a woman between 35 and 75 years old with stage III lung adenocarcinoma.

Worth noting for this clone: Relative to the germline gene, one junction end is altered; a read error may explain this. The CDR3 bases are TGTGCCAGTAGTATAACCTCTTGGGGCAATCAGCCCCGGCATTTT. Translating it yields CASSITSWGNQPRHF. The rearrangement links TRBV19 to TRBJ1-5; D is possibly TRBD1 (5 bases). In germline, CDR1 is LNHDA, CDR2 SQIVND (reference sequence). The CDR3 is 15 residues long.

V is TRBV6-1 and J is TRBJ2-1; TRBD1 matches 7 bases. The V segment lost 1 base and the J segment 1 base; nucleotides outside the gene matches: 1. This CDR3 is built from 15 residues. Germline lookup yields CDR1 MNHNS and CDR2 SASEGT. CDR3 residues: CASSEVRGSYNEQFF. For the CDR3, the DNA is TGTGCCAGCAGTGAAGTCAGGGGGTCCTACAATGAGCAGTTCTTC.

The CDR3 bases are TGTGCCAGCAGTGCGGACAGGGGCTCCTACAATGAGCAGTTCTTC. The encoded protein is CASSADRGSYNEQFF. The chain couples TRBV2 to TRBJ2-1, with 9 bases that match TRBD1. Germline lookup yields CDR1 SNHLY and CDR2 FYNNEI. Trimming removed 4 bases from V and 0 bases from J; junction bases left unmatched: 1. The CDR3 has 15 amino acids.

V usage is TRBV9 and J usage is TRBJ1-1, with D unclear. CDR1 SGDLS and CDR2 YYNGEE come from the germline V gene. There are 16 residues in the CDR3. Between the trimmed V and J ends, which lost 0 bases and 1 base, there was a span of 13 bases. CDR3 coding DNA: TGTGCCAGCAGCGTAGCTGCTACTGGCGCGAACACTGAAGCTTTCTTT. Translated, it gives CASSVAATGANTEAFF. The variable domain in full, with the rest retrieved from reference TRBV9 and TRBJ1-1, is DSGVTQTPKHLITATGQRVTLRCSPRSGDLSVYWYQQSLDQGLQFLIQYYNGEERAKGNILERFSAQQFPDLHSELNLSSLELGDSALYFCASSVAATGANTEAFFGQGTRLTVV.

This chain links TRBV4-3 with TRBJ2-1, with 10 bases identical to TRBD2. CDR3 length equals 15 residues. CDR1 and CDR2 (germline): LGHNA, YSLEER. With V trimmed by 3 bases and J by 5 bases, 4 bases remained unmatched. CDR3 residues: CASSHGLAEHNEQFF. The CDR3 DNA reads TGCGCCAGCAGCCACGGACTAGCGGAACACAATGAGCAGTTCTTC.

The chain combines TRBV21-1 with TRBJ2-5; the D call TRBD1 from the table was never checked on the DNA. TRBV21-1 is a documented pseudogene. The CDR3 extends over 15 amino acids. The CDR3 is CASISPRDREETQYF. DNA of the CDR3: TGTGCCAGCATTTCTCCAAGGGACAGGGAAGAGACCCAGTACTTC.

The rearrangement links TRBV18 to TRBJ2-5, with D possibly TRBD2 on 6 matching bases. The CDR3 spans 15 residues. CDR1 is KGHSH, CDR2 LQKENI, per germline. Trimming took off 1 base at V and 1 base at J, with 10 bases between the two ends. CDR3: CASSPQGGIQETQYF. The CDR3 coding sequence is TGTGCCAGCTCACCACAGGGAGGCATCCAAGAGACCCAGTACTTC.

The CDR3 sequence: CASSPGTVGQPQHF. The CDR3 DNA is TGCGCCAGCAGCCCCGGGACAGTTGGGCAGCCCCAGCATTTT. The chain couples TRBV4-1 to TRBJ1-5; 7 bases align to TRBD1. J was trimmed by 7 bases and V by 4 bases; bases with no gene match: 7. There are 14 residues in the CDR3. Germline loops: CDR1 MGHRA, CDR2 YSYEKL.

This clone was seen a few times. The chain carries TRBV4-1 and TRBJ1-1; TRBD1 agrees at 9 bases. With V trimmed by 1 base and J by 8 bases, 8 bases remained unmatched. The CDR3 covers 15 residues. Per the germline V gene, CDR1 is MGHRA and CDR2 is YSYEKL. CDR3 protein: CASSQALRDREEAFF. CDR3 nucleotide sequence: TGCGCCAGCAGCCAAGCCTTGCGGGACAGGGAGGAAGCTTTCTTT.